This entry lists 31 T cell receptor beta chains sequenced from one sample in a study of T-cell reconstitution after alpha-beta-depleted transplantation in children. During its preparation, the TCRbeta library received unique molecular identifiers. A single record per CDR3 protein comes from TCRdb applying MiXCR to the PCR reads. The top ten clones hold approximately 2.3% of a sample with around 530,000 distinct CDR3 sequences, around a third of them seen once. The source was PBMCs from the stem cell graft donor, collected from the stem cell graft. The receptors were gathered from a human donor who donated a stem cell graft to a child with aplastic anemia.

This clonotype was observed a handful of times. The chain carries TRBV5-5 and TRBJ2-7; 11 nucleotides line up with TRBD1. The CDR3 runs 17 residues. CDR1 is SGHKS, CDR2 YYEKEE, per germline (reference sequence). Germline trimming cut 0 bases from V and 0 bases from J; bases unmatched to any gene: 5. CDR3 residues: CASSLAGQGALSYEQYF. CDR3 coding DNA: TGTGCCAGCAGCTTGGCCGGACAGGGGGCCCTCTCCTACGAGCAGTACTTC.

This clonotype has a handful of counts. The gene calls are TRBV12-3 or TRBV12-4 and TRBJ1-2, with D perhaps matching TRBD1 (5 bases). V was trimmed by 6 bases and J by 6 bases, leaving 14 bases between them. This CDR3 is 13 amino acids long. CDR3 residues: CASSPTGFHGYTF. CDR3 in DNA: TGTGCCAGCAGCCCAACAGGTTTCCATGGCTACACCTTC.

This clonotype was observed a handful of times. V and J are TRBV7-2 and TRBJ2-7; D might be TRBD2 (6 bases). Trimming took 1 base from V and 6 from J, leaving 13 bases between them. This CDR3 is built from 14 residues. In germline, CDR1 is SGHTA, CDR2 FQGNSA. The CDR3 DNA reads as TGTGCCAGCAGCTTAGGTGGGGGGAGTCGCGAGCAGTACTTC. Protein sequence: CASSLGGGSREQYF.

There are a few counts of this clonotype. The chain recombines TRBV10-1 with TRBJ2-3; D remains unclear. There are 15 residues in the CDR3. Trimming removed 3 bases at V and 11 bases at J, with 21 bases between. The V gene's germline CDR1 is WNHNN and CDR2 SYGVQD (reference sequence). The CDR3 spells CASSDPALSRGKQYF. CDR3 in DNA: TGCGCCAGCAGTGATCCTGCACTATCGCGTGGGAAGCAGTATTTT.

The chain joins TRBV11-2 to TRBJ2-3; 12 bases are shared with TRBD2. Germline CDR1 SGHAT, CDR2 FQNNGV. The CDR3 runs 16 residues. Trimming took 5 bases from V and 2 from J; bases not matched to a gene: 5. The CDR3 is CASSVTSGSSTDTQYF. As DNA, the CDR3 is TGTGCCAGCAGCGTGACTAGCGGGAGTTCCACAGATACGCAGTATTTT.

The V call is TRBV14, the J call TRBJ2-5; D gene ambiguous. Trimming cost V 0 bases and J 2 bases, with 16 bases left between them. The CDR3 runs 17 residues. Per the germline V gene, CDR1 is SGHDN and CDR2 is FVKESK. The CDR3 DNA reads TGTGCCAGCAGCCAAGATGGAGCGTGGTACAGACAAGAGACCCAGTACTTC. Translation: CASSQDGAWYRQETQYF.

This clonotype appeared a few times. The J gene is TRBJ2-2, the V gene TRBV4-3; 7 bases line up with TRBD1. Trimming cost V 4 bases and J 5 bases; bases outside gene matches: 7. The CDR3 length is 15 residues. The germline CDR1 and CDR2 sequences are LGHNA and YSLEER. CDR3 nucleotides: TGCGCCAGCAGCCTCAGACAGGGTAGGACCGGGGAGCTGTTTTTT. This translates into CASSLRQGRTGELFF.

The chain is built from TRBV20-1 and TRBJ1-2, with unresolved D. Between the trimmed V and J ends, which lost 3 bases and 2 bases, there was a span of 10 bases. This CDR3 is built from 13 residues. CDR1 DFQATT and CDR2 SNEGSKA come from the germline V gene (reference sequence). This CDR3 is CSASAWTNYGYTF. The CDR3 DNA is TGCAGTGCTAGCGCCTGGACGAACTATGGCTACACCTTC.

This clonotype was detected only a few times. The V call is TRBV20-1, the J call TRBJ2-7, with unresolved D. This CDR3 has 13 amino acids. The germline gives CDR1 DFQATT, CDR2 SNEGSKA (reference sequence). Between the trimmed V and J ends, which lost 5 bases and 6 bases, there was a span of 17 bases. In DNA form, the CDR3 reads TGCAGTGCTCGGCCCATTTCATCGGGCGAGCAGTACGTC. This translates into CSARPISSGEQYV.

V is TRBV30 and J is TRBJ2-1, with a tentative D call TRBD1 (6 bases). The CDR3 is 15 amino acids. Trimming took off 0 bases at V and 2 bases at J, with 11 bases between the two ends. Germline assignment: CDR1 GTSNPN and CDR2 SVGIG (reference sequence). The CDR3 DNA is TGTGCCTGGAGTGTAAGTAAGGGGGCCTACAATGAGCAGTTCTTC. It is translated as CAWSVSKGAYNEQFF.

This chain links TRBV10-3 with TRBJ1-1, with 7 bases fitting TRBD1. The CDR3 extends over 14 amino acids. Per germline, CDR1 ENHRY and CDR2 SYGVKD. V gave up 4 bases and J gave up 10 bases; unmatched junction bases: 12. The CDR3 coding sequence is TGTGCCATCAGTGGACAGGGACACCTAGGAACAGCTTTCTTT. Its translation: CAISGQGHLGTAFF.

This clonotype came up a few times. The rearrangement uses TRBV4-3 and TRBJ1-1, with D uncertain. This CDR3 comprises 15 residues. In germline, CDR1 is LGHNA, CDR2 YSLEER. V lost 4 bases and J 2 bases, leaving 14 bases between the germline ends. The CDR3 DNA is TGCGCCAGCAGCCGGACTTGGACGGATAACACTGAAGCTTTCTTT. Protein sequence: CASSRTWTDNTEAFF.

This clonotype was seen more than once but under ten times. The chain is built from TRBV10-3 and TRBJ1-1; D gene uncertain. Per the germline V gene, CDR1 is ENHRY and CDR2 is SYGVKD. CDR3 length: 14 residues. Trimming took off 6 bases at V and 1 base at J, with 12 bases between the two ends. CDR3 sequence reads: CAISPFVANTEAFF. The DNA of the CDR3 is TGTGCCATCAGCCCTTTCGTAGCGAACACTGAAGCTTTCTTT.

The CDR3, as DNA: TGCGCCAGCAGCCAAGATGTTCACAGCAATCAGCCCCAGCATTTT. It is translated as CASSQDVHSNQPQHF. The rearrangement joins TRBV4-3 to TRBJ1-5; D unresolved. Germline values: CDR1 LGHNA, CDR2 YSLEER. There are 15 residues in the CDR3. The V and J ends lost 0 bases and 1 base respectively, with 7 bases between them.

This chain links TRBV28 with TRBJ2-6; D remains unclear. The germline V and J ends were trimmed by 3 bases and 0 bases, with 9 bases remaining between them. The CDR3 contains 16 residues. The V gene's germline CDR1 is MDHEN and CDR2 SYDVKM. The CDR3 is CASSLVDSSGANVLTF. The DNA for the CDR3 is TGTGCCAGCAGTTTGGTGGATAGCTCTGGGGCCAACGTCCTGACTTTC. The full variable domain, with the rest looked up from reference TRBV28 and TRBJ2-6, is DVKVTQSSRYLVKRTGEKVFLECVQDMDHENMFWYRQDPGLGLRLIYFSYDVKMKEKGDIPEGYSVSREKKERFSLILESASTNQTSMYLCASSLVDSSGANVLTFGAGSRLTVL.

The chain combines TRBV20-1 with TRBJ2-1, with unresolved D. The germline V and J ends were trimmed by 2 bases and 9 bases, with 17 bases remaining between them. This CDR3 is built from 14 residues. The germline gives CDR1 DFQATT, CDR2 SNEGSKA (reference sequence). DNA of the CDR3: TGCAGTGCTAGACCTTTGCTAGATCCCCTTGAGCAGTTCTTC. Translated: CSARPLLDPLEQFF.

V and J are TRBV19 and TRBJ1-5; the D gene is possibly TRBD1 (6 bases). CDR3 size: 13 residues. Looked up from germline, CDR1 is LNHDA and CDR2 is SQIVND (reference sequence). Trimming stripped 7 bases from V and 4 bases from J, with 11 bases between. Here the CDR3 reads CASTSDRNQPQHF. CDR3 coding DNA: TGTGCCAGTACCTCGGACAGAAATCAGCCCCAGCATTTT.

V is TRBV12-3 or TRBV12-4 and J is TRBJ1-2, with unresolved D. This CDR3 spans 12 amino acids. V lost 3 bases, J lost 13 bases, and 15 bases lay in between. The CDR3 protein is CASSFGKPQITF. CDR3 coding DNA: TGTGCCAGCAGTTTTGGAAAACCGCAAATCACCTTC.

The V call is TRBV19, the J call TRBJ1-1, with TRBD1 matching 7 bases. The CDR3 runs 14 residues. Trimming removed 7 bases from V and 1 base from J; junction bases left unmatched: 6. The germline V gene has CDR1 LNHDA and CDR2 SQIVND (reference sequence). The CDR3 region has the DNA TGTGCCAGTACCGTGGGACAGACGAACACTGAAGCTTTCTTT. Amino acid sequence: CASTVGQTNTEAFF.

The chain is built from TRBV5-6 and TRBJ1-4; D not resolved. CDR1 and CDR2 (germline): SGHDT, YYEEEE. The length of the CDR3 is 14 residues. V dropped 5 bases and J dropped 0 bases, with 8 bases sitting between them. CDR3 protein: CASRPRATNEKLFF. In nucleotides, the CDR3 is TGTGCCAGCAGACCGCGAGCAACTAATGAAAAACTGTTTTTT.

This clonotype occurred a few times. The chain joins TRBV5-1 to TRBJ1-1; D unresolved. The CDR3 contains 11 residues. CDR1 and CDR2 (germline): SGHRS, YFSETQ. V lost 5 bases and J 5 bases, leaving 7 bases between the germline ends. CDR3 DNA sequence: TGCGCCAGCAGGGGCGAGACTGAAGCTTTCTTT. Residues: CASRGETEAFF.

V usage is TRBV11-2 and J usage is TRBJ2-1; 12 bases line up with TRBD2. CDR1 and CDR2 (germline): SGHAT, FQNNGV. The CDR3 runs 20 residues. Trimming cost V 3 bases and J 1 base; bases outside gene matches: 13. CDR3 amino acids: CASSLGTGTSGYHSYNEQFF. As DNA, the CDR3 is TGTGCCAGCAGCTTGGGTACCGGGACTAGCGGGTACCATTCCTACAATGAGCAGTTCTTC.

This rearrangement joins TRBV28 to TRBJ1-2, with unresolved D. CDR3 length: 14 amino acids. The germline V gene has CDR1 MDHEN and CDR2 SYDVKM. Trimming removed 7 bases at V and 2 bases at J, with 14 bases between. Written as DNA, the CDR3 is TGTGCCAGCACTACATGGGAGGGAAACTATGGCTACACCTTC. Protein product: CASTTWEGNYGYTF.

The chain joins TRBV30 to TRBJ1-1, with D perhaps matching TRBD1 (5 bases). CDR1 GTSNPN and CDR2 SVGIG come from the germline V gene (reference sequence). The CDR3 extends over 11 amino acids. The germline V and J ends were trimmed by 0 bases and 8 bases, with 7 bases remaining between them. The CDR3 loop reads CAWSVNREAFF. DNA for the CDR3: TGTGCCTGGAGTGTAAACAGGGAAGCTTTCTTT. Using reference TRBV30 and TRBJ1-1 for the parts outside the CDR3, the full variable domain is SQTIHQWPATLVQPVGSPLSLECTVEGTSNPNLYWYRQAAGRGLQLLFYSVGIGQISSEVPQNLSASRPQDRQFILSSKKLLLSDSGFYLCAWSVNREAFFGQGTRLTVV.

The rearrangement links TRBV28 to TRBJ2-7, with 7 bases lining up with TRBD2. Trimming cost V 3 bases and J 8 bases; bases outside gene matches: 10. The CDR3 has 14 amino acids. Germline assignment: CDR1 MDHEN and CDR2 SYDVKM. In DNA form, the CDR3 reads TGTGCCAGCAGTTTCGCTAGCGGCCCCCGGCAGCAGTACTTC. Translation gives CASSFASGPRQQYF.

A few counts support this clonotype. This chain links TRBV19 with TRBJ1-2; D is ambiguous. The ends were cut back, 3 bases at V and 8 bases at J, with 25 bases in the middle. The germline V gene has CDR1 LNHDA and CDR2 SQIVND (reference sequence). The CDR3 length is 17 residues. The CDR3 loop reads CASSINPSSSTMAGYTF. As DNA, the CDR3 is TGTGCCAGTAGTATCAACCCCAGCTCTTCAACTATGGCCGGCTACACCTTC.

This clonotype has only a few counts. The chain carries TRBV7-9 and TRBJ1-2; unclear D gene. This CDR3 is 12 amino acids long. The germline gives CDR1 SEHNR, CDR2 FQNEAQ (reference sequence). The V end was cut by 5 bases, the J end by 3 bases, with 7 bases between. CDR3 residues: CASSRTDYGYTF. DNA for the CDR3: TGTGCCAGCAGCCGGACGGACTATGGCTACACCTTC.

DNA for the CDR3: TGTGCCAGCAGTACAACTAGCGGGAGGCCTACCCGGTGGGGGGAGCTGTTTTTT. It encodes CASSTTSGRPTRWGELFF. This sequence joins TRBV2 and TRBJ2-2; 12 bases match TRBD2. CDR1 is SNHLY and CDR2 is FYNNEI in the germline V gene. The trim removed 5 bases at V and 8 bases at J, leaving 15 bases unmatched. The CDR3 loop spans 18 amino acids.

This chain links TRBV5-1 with TRBJ2-3; no clear D gene. The V and J ends lost 4 bases and 0 bases respectively, with 15 bases between them. This CDR3 comprises 16 residues. Germline CDR1 SGHRS, CDR2 YFSETQ. CDR3 sequence: CASSGTQDTSTDTQYF. CDR3 sequence (DNA): TGCGCCAGCAGCGGCACACAAGATACTAGCACAGATACGCAGTATTTT.

Only one count was recorded for this clonotype. The rearrangement uses TRBV4-3 and TRBJ1-5; unclear D gene. Germline V gene data show CDR1 as LGHNA and CDR2 as YSLEER. The ends were cut back, 0 bases at V and 10 bases at J, with 10 bases in the middle. This CDR3 has 13 amino acids. CDR3 sequence reads: CASSQDRGTPQHF. CDR3 coding DNA: TGCGCCAGCAGCCAAGATCGGGGAACCCCCCAGCATTTT.

This clonotype has ten or more counts. The rearrangement uses TRBV5-1 and TRBJ2-5; D gene unclear. The CDR3 length is 12 residues. Trimming shortened V by 0 bases and J by 5 bases, and 5 bases separated the two germline ends. CDR1 is SGHRS, CDR2 YFSETQ, per germline. CDR3 nucleotide sequence: TGCGCCAGCAGCTTGGAAGGGGAGACCCAGTACTTC. This codes for CASSLEGETQYF.